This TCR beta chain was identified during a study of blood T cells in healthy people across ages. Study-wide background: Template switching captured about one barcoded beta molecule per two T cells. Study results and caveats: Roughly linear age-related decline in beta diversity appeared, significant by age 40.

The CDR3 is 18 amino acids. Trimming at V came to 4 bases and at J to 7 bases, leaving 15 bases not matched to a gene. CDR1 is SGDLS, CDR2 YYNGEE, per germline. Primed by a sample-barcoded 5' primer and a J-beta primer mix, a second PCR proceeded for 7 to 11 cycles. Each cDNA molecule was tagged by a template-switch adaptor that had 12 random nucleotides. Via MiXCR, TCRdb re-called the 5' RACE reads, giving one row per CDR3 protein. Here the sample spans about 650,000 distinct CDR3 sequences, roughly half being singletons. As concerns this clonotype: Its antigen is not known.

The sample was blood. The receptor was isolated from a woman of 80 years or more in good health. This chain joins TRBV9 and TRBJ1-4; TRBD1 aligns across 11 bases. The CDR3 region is CASSPRGPGQGVGEKLFF. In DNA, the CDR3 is TGTGCCAGCAGCCCCCGAGGACCGGGACAGGGGGTAGGTGAAAAACTGTTTTTT.